Sequencing of this T cell receptor beta chain was carried out in a study of shared clonotypes between healthy human individuals. Study-level information: Serving as donors were two women and a few men, whose ages spanned 18 to 49. Per-donor plates numbered three CD4 naive, three CD4 memory, two CD8 naive and one CD8 memory.

Assay used: immunoSEQ multiplex PCR; TCRdb lists only in-frame clones, some missing. The sample shows more than 1,200,000 clones, 98% of them seen only once. The CDR3 loop spans 12 amino acids. Germline assignment: CDR1 SGDLS and CDR2 YYNGEE. V lost 4 bases and J 8 bases, leaving 10 bases between the germline ends. CD4+ cells yielded CD45RA+ naive and CD45RA-negative memory subsets. The material sequenced was naive CD4+ T cells sorted from blood. Subset defined: CD45RA+ positively selected. This receptor was obtained from a man aged 25-45 years in good health. V is TRBV9 and J is TRBJ1-3; D unresolved. The CDR3 sequence: CASSPPSDTIYF. CDR3 sequence (DNA): TGTGCCAGCAGCCCCCCTTCCGACACCATATATTTT.